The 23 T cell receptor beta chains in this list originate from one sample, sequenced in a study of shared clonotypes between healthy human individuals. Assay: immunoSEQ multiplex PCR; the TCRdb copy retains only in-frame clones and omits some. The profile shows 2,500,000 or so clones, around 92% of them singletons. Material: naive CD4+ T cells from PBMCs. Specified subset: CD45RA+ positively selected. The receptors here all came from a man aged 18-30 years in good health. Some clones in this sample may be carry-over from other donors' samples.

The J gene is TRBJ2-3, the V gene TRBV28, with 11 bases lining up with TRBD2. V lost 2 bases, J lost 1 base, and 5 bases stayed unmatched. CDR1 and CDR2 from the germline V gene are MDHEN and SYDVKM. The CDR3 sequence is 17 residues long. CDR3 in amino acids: CASSLNRLAGRTDTQYF. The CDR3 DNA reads TGTGCCAGCAGTTTAAACCGACTAGCGGGACGCACAGATACGCAGTATTTT.

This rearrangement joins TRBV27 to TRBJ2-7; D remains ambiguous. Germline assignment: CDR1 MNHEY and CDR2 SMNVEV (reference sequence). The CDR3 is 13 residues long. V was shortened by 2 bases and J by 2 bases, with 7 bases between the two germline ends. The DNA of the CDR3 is TGTGCCAGCAGTTTAATAGGAACCTACGAGCAGTACTTC. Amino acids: CASSLIGTYEQYF.

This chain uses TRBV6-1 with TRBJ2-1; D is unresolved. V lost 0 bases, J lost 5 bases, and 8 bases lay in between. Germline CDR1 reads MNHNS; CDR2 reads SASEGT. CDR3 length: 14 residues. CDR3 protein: CASSEAPLDNEQFF. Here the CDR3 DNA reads TGTGCCAGCAGTGAAGCGCCGCTGGACAATGAGCAGTTCTTC.

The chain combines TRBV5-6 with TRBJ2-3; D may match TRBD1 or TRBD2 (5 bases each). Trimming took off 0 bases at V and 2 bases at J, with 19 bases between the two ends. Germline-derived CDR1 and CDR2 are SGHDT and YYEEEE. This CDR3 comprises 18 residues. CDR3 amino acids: CASSLGRLGEGYTDTQYF. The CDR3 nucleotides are TGTGCCAGCAGCTTGGGTCGGTTGGGTGAGGGGTACACAGATACGCAGTATTTT.

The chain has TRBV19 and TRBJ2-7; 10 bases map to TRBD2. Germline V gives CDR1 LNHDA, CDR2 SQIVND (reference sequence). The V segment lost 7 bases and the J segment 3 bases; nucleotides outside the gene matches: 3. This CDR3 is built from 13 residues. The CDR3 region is CASNEREGYEQYF. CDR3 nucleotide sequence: TGTGCCAGTAACGAGCGGGAGGGCTACGAGCAGTACTTC.

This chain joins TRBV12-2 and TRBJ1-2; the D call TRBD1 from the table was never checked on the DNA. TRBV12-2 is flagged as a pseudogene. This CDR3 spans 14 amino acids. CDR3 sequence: CASRLSGYKYGYTF. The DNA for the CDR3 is TGTGCAAGTCGCTTATCAGGGTACAAATATGGCTACACCTTC.

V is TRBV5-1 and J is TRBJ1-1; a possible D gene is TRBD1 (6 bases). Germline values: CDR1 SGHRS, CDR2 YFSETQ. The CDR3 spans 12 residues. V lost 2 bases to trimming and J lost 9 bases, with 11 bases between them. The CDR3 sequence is CASSFKGGQAFF. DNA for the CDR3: TGCGCCAGCAGCTTCAAGGGGGGGCAAGCTTTCTTT.

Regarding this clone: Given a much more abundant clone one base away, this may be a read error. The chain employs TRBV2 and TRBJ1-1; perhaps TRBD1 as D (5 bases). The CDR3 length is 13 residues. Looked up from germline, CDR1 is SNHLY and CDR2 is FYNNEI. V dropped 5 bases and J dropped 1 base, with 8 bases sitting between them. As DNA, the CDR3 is TGTGCCAGCAGTCAGGGACGGAACACTGAAGCTTTCTTT. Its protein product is CASSQGRNTEAFF. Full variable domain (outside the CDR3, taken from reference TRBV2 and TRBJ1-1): EPEVTQTPSHQVTQMGQEVILRCVPISNHLYFYWYRQILGQKVEFLVSFYNNEISEKSEIFDDQFSVERPDGSNFTLKIRSTKLEDSAMYFCASSQGRNTEAFFGQGTRLTVV.

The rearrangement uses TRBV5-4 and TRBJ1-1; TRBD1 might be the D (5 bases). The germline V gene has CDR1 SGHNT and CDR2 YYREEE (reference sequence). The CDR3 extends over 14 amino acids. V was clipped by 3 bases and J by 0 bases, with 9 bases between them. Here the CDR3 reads CASSSEGLNTEAFF. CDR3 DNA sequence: TGTGCCAGCAGCTCGGAGGGACTGAACACTGAAGCTTTCTTT.

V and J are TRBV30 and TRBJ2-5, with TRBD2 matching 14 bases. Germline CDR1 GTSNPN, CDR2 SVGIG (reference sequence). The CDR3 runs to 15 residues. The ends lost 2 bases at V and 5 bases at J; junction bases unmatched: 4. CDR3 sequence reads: CAWSRGLAGAETQYF. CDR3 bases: TGTGCCTGGAGTAGGGGACTAGCGGGAGCGGAGACCCAGTACTTC.

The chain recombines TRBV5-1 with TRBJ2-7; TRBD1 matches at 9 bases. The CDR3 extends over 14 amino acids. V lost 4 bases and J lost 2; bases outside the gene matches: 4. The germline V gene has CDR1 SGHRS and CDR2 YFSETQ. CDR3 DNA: TGCGCCAGCAGCGCCACAGGGGGCCCCTACGAGCAGTACTTC. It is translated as CASSATGGPYEQYF.

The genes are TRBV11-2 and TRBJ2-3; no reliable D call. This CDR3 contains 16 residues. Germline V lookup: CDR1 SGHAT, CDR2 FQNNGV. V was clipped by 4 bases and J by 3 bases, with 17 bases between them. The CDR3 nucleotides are TGTGCCAGCAGCTCAAGAGTAGTACAAAGGACAGATACGCAGTATTTT. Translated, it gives CASSSRVVQRTDTQYF.

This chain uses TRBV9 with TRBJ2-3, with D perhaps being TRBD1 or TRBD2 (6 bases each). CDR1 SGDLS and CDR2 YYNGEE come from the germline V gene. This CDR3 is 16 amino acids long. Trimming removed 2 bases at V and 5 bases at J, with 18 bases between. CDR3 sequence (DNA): TGTGCCAGCAGCGTGGGGGCGGCTGCGGGACGAGATACGCAGTATTTT. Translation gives CASSVGAAAGRDTQYF.

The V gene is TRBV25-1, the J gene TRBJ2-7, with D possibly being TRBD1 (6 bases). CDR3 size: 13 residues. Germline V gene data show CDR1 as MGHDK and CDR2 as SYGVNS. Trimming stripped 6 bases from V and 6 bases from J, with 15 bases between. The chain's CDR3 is CASSRAGAGEQYF. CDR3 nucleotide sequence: TGTGCCAGCAGCCGGGCAGGGGCGGGCGAGCAGTACTTC.

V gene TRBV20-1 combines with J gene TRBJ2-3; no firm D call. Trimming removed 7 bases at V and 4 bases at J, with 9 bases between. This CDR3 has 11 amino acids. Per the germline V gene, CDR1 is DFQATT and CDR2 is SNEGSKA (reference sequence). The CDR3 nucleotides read TGCAGTGGCGGACGGGCAGATACGCAGTATTTT. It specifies CSGGRADTQYF.

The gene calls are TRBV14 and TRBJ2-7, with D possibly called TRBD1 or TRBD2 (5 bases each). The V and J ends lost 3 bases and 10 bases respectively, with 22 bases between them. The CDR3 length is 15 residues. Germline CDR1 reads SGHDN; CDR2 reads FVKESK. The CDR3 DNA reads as TGTGCCAGCAGCCAGAGGGGAGTGGGAAAGCCGGGACAGTACTTC. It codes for CASSQRGVGKPGQYF.

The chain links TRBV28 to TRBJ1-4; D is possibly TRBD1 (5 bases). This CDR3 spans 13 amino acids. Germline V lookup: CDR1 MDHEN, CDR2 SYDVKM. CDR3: CAANQGGNEKLFF. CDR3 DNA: TGTGCTGCTAATCAGGGTGGGAATGAAAAACTGTTTTTT.

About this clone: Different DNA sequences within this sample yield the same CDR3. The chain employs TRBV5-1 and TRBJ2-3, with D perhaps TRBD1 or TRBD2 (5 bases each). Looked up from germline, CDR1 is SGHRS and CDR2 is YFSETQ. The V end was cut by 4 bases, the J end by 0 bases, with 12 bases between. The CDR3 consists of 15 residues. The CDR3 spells CASSRGGPSTDTQYF. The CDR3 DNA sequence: TGCGCCAGCAGCCGGGGCGGTCCTAGCACAGATACGCAGTATTTT.

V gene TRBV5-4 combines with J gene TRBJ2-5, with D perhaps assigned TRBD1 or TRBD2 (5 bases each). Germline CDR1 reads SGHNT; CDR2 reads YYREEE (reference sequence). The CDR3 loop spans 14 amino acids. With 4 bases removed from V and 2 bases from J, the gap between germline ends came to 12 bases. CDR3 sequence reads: CASSASGTQETQYF. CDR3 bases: TGTGCCAGCAGCGCCTCCGGGACGCAAGAGACCCAGTACTTC.

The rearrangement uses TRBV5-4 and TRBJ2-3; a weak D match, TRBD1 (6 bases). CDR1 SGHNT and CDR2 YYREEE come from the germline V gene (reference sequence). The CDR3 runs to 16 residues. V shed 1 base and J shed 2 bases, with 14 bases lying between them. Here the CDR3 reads CASSLPGRGITDTQYF. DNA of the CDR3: TGTGCCAGCAGCTTGCCAGGCAGGGGAATCACAGATACGCAGTATTTT.

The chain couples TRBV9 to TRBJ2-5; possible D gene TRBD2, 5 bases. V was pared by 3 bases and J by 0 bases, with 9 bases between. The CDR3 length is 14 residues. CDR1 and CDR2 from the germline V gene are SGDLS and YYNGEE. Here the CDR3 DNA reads TGTGCCAGCAGCGGGGGAGCCTACCAAGAGACCCAGTACTTC. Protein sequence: CASSGGAYQETQYF.

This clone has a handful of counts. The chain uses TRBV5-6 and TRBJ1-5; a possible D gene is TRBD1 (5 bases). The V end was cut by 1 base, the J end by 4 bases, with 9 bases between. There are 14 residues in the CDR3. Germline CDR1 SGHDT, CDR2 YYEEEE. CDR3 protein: CASSLFGANQPQHF. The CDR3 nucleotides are TGTGCCAGCAGCTTGTTCGGGGCAAATCAGCCCCAGCATTTT.

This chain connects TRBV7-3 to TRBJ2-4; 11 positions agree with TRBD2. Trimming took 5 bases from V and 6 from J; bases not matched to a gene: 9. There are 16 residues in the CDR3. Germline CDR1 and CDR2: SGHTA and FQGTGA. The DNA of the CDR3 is TGTGCCAGCAGCCTAAACTCCGGGACTAGCGGAAACATTCAGTACTTC. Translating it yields CASSLNSGTSGNIQYF.